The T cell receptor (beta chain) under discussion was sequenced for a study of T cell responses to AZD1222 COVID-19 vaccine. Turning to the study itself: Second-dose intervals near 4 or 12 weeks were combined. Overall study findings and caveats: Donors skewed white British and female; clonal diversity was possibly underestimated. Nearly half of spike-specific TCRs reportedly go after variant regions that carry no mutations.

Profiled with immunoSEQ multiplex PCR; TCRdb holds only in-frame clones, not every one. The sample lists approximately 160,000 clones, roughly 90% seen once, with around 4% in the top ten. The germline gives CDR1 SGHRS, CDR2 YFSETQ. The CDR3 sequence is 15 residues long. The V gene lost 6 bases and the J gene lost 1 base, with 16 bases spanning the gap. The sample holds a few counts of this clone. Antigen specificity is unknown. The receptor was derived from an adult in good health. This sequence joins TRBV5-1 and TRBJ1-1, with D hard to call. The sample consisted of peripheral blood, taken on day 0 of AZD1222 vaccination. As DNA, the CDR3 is TGCGCCAGCATCAATTCCCCGAACTCGAACACTGAAGCTTTCTTT. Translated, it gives CASINSPNSNTEAFF.